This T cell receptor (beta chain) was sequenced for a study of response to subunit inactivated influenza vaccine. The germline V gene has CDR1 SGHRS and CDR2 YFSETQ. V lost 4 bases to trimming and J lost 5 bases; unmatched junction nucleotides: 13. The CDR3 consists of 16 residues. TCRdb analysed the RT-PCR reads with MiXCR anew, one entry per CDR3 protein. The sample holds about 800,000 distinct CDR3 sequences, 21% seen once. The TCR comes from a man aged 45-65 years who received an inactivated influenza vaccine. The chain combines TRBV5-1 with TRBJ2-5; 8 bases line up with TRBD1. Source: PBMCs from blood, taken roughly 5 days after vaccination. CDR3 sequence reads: CASSLGRSGGGETQYF. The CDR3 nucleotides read TGCGCCAGCAGCCTTGGCCGATCAGGGGGCGGTGAGACCCAGTACTTC.